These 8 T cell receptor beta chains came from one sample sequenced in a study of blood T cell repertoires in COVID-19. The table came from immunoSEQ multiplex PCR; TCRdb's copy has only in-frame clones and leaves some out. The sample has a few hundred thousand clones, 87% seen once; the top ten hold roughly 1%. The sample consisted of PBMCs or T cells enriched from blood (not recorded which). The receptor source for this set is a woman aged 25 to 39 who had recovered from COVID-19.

The CDR3 loop is CASSAGGTAYNSPLHF. CDR3 sequence (DNA): TGTGCCAGCAGTGCAGGCGGGACAGCTTATAATTCACCCCTCCACTTT. The chain joins TRBV25-1 to TRBJ1-6; 7 nucleotides match TRBD1. The CDR3 covers 16 residues. The germline V gene has CDR1 MGHDK and CDR2 SYGVNS. Losses at the gene ends were 4 bases for V and 4 bases for J; bases not matched to a gene: 7.

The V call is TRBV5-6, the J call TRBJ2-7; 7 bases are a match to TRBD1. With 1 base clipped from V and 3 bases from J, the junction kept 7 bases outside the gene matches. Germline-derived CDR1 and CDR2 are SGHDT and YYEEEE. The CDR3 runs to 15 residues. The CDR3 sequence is CASSLFSGTVYEQYF. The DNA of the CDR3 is TGTGCCAGCAGCTTGTTCTCCGGGACAGTCTACGAGCAGTACTTC.

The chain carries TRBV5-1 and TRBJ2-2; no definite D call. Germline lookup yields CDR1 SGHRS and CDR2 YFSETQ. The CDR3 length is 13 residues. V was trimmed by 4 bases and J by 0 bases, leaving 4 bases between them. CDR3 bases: TGCGCCAGCAGCCGGTCGAACACCGGGGAGCTGTTTTTT. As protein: CASSRSNTGELFF.

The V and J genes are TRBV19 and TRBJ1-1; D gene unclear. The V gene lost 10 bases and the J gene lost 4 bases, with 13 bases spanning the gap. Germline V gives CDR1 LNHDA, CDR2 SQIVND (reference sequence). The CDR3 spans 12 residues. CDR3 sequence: CATRFLGTEAFF. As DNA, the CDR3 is TGTGCCACCAGGTTCTTAGGCACTGAAGCTTTCTTT.

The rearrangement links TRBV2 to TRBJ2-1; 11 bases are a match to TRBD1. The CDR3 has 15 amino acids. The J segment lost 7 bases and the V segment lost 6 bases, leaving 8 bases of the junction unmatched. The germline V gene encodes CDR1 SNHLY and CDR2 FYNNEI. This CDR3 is CASRMDRGRPNEQFF. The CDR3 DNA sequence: TGTGCCAGCAGGATGGACAGGGGGCGTCCGAATGAGCAGTTCTTC.

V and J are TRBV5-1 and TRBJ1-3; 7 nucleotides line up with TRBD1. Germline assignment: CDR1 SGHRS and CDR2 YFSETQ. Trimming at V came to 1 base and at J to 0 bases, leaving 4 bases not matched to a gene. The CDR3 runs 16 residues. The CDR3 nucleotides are TGCGCCAGCAGCTTGAGGGGGCCCCACTCTGGAAACACCATATATTTT. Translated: CASSLRGPHSGNTIYF.

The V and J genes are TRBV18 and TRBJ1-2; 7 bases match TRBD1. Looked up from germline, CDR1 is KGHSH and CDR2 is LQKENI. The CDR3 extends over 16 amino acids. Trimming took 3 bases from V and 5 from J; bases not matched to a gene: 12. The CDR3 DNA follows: TGTGCCAGCTCACCGAAACCGACAGGGATTCATTATGGCTACACCTTC. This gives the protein CASSPKPTGIHYGYTF.

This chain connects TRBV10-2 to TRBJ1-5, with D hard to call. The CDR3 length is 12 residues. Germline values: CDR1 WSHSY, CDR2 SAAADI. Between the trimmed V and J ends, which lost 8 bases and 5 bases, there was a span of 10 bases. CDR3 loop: CASSERYQPQHF. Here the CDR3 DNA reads TGCGCCAGCTCCGAGCGCTATCAGCCCCAGCATTTT.